The clone carrying this T cell receptor (beta chain) has a handful of counts. The sample is drawn from a study of blood T cell repertoires in COVID-19. At the level of the study: There were acute and convalescent COVID-19 samples, and they came from the United States, Italy and Spain. T cells, B-cell-depleted T cells, or PBMCs supplied cDNA or gDNA.

The CDR3 is 11 residues long. V dropped 4 bases and J dropped 11 bases, with 11 bases sitting between them. The germline CDR1 and CDR2 sequences are SNHLY and FYNNEI. Original processing methods: Researchers report that nucleated cell counts were estimated from reference gene primer amplification. The data were produced by immunoSEQ multiplex PCR, yet TCRdb's version contains in-frame clones alone and is incomplete. V, J and clone size reflect that table, while D and trimming were determined from the DNA. Found here are roughly 240,000 clones, around 86% of them singletons; the top ten hold about 1.6%.

The material sequenced was peripheral blood. The gene calls are TRBV2 and TRBJ1-1, with D hard to call. This receptor was taken from a woman aged 60-70 years who had recovered from COVID-19. CDR3 in amino acids: CASSVEVAAFF. The DNA for the CDR3 is TGTGCCAGCAGTGTCGAGGTGGCTGCTTTCTTT.